This T cell receptor beta chain derives from a study of blood T cell repertoires in COVID-19. Overall study: T cells, B-cell-depleted T cells, or PBMCs provided the cDNA or gDNA that served as material.

Trimming took 0 bases from V and 3 from J; bases not matched to a gene: 4. CDR3 length: 16 amino acids. The germline gives CDR1 KGHSH, CDR2 LQKENI. The authors' processing: Cell counts per sample came from amplifying reference gene primers. TCRdb's copy holds only in-frame clones and misses some; the assay was immunoSEQ multiplex PCR. Clone size and the V and J calls come from that table; the DNA yielded D and trimming. The sample yields nearly 40,000 clones, about 90% seen once. This sequence was found in a woman in her seventies with acute or convalescent COVID-19. This chain connects TRBV18 to TRBJ2-3; 9 bases agree with TRBD1. The sample was peripheral blood. In nucleotides, the CDR3 is TGTGCCAGCTCACCACCGGTGGGACAGGGAACAGATACGCAGTATTTT. It codes for CASSPPVGQGTDTQYF.